These 32 T cell receptor beta chains were all obtained from the same sample, sequenced in a study of lung T cells in sarcoidosis with Löfgren's syndrome. TCRdb re-derived calls from the reads in MiXCR, one entry per CDR3 protein. This sample has 4,000 or so distinct CDR3 sequences, with around 20% found just once. The sample was CD4+ T cells from bronchoalveolar lavage. Receptors originate from a human donor with sarcoidosis (Löfgren's syndrome or another form), or a control subject (not recorded which).

This clonotype is medium-sized (0.01 to 0.1%) by share. The chain couples TRBV6-1 to TRBJ2-1; 11 bases are shared with TRBD2. Germline CDR1 MNHNS, CDR2 SASEGT. Germline trimming cut 11 bases from V and 0 bases from J; bases unmatched to any gene: 6. The CDR3 has 15 amino acids. CDR3 DNA: TGTGCCGGCCGACTAGCGGGGAGCTCCTACAATGAGCAGTTCTTC. Translated: CAGRLAGSSYNEQFF.

This clonotype ranks as medium-sized. The V and J genes are TRBV4-1 and TRBJ2-1; 11 nucleotides line up with TRBD2. CDR1 MGHRA and CDR2 YSYEKL come from the germline V gene. The V segment lost 5 bases and the J segment 2 bases; nucleotides outside the gene matches: 11. The CDR3 contains 18 residues. The CDR3 region has the DNA TGCGCCAGCAGCGTGAACCAGGGACTAGCGGATACCTACAATGAGCAGTTCTTC. This translates into CASSVNQGLADTYNEQFF.

The rearrangement joins TRBV7-3 to TRBJ2-3; either TRBD1 or TRBD2 may supply D (7 bases each). The CDR3 covers 16 residues. The V and J ends lost 5 bases and 1 base respectively, with 16 bases between them. CDR1 is SGHTA, CDR2 FQGTGA, per germline. The CDR3, as DNA: TGTGCCAGCAGCCTCTCAGGGAGGGGGCGCACAGATACGCAGTATTTT. Translation gives CASSLSGRGRTDTQYF. Full variable domain (remainder filled in from reference TRBV7-3 and TRBJ2-3): GAGVSQTPSNKVTEKGKYVELRCDPISGHTALYWYRQSLGQGPEFLIYFQGTGAADDSGLPNDRFFAVRPEGSVSTLKIQRTERGDSAVYLCASSLSGRGRTDTQYFGPGTRLTVL.

This clonotype has ten or more counts. The J gene is TRBJ2-3, the V gene TRBV12-3 or TRBV12-4, with no clear D. CDR3 size: 11 residues. V lost 5 bases to trimming and J lost 8 bases, with 8 bases between them. Written as DNA, the CDR3 is TGTGCCAGCAGTCCCCGGGCTACGCAGTATTTT. Its translation: CASSPRATQYF.

This clonotype was detected a few times. The chain employs TRBV9 and TRBJ2-3; no clear D. The CDR3 sequence is 16 residues long. CDR1 SGDLS and CDR2 YYNGEE come from the germline V gene. Deletions cut 2 bases from V and 0 bases from J, with 13 bases between. Here the CDR3 DNA reads TGTGCCAGCAGCGTTTCGGCTGTCACTAGCACAGATACGCAGTATTTT. It is translated as CASSVSAVTSTDTQYF.

This clonotype appeared many times. The chain recombines TRBV5-5 with TRBJ2-2; D is perhaps TRBD2 (6 bases). Per germline, CDR1 SGHKS and CDR2 YYEKEE (reference sequence). CDR3 length: 15 residues. V was clipped by 4 bases and J by 5 bases, with 15 bases between them. CDR3 nucleotide sequence: TGTGCCAGCAGCCCGGGACTCCTAGGTACCGGGGAGCTGTTTTTT. This codes for CASSPGLLGTGELFF.

The V gene is TRBV6-1, the J gene TRBJ2-2, with a weak D call TRBD1 (6 bases). V lost 6 bases and J 9 bases, leaving 17 bases between the germline ends. The CDR3 has 14 amino acids. Germline CDR1 is MNHNS and CDR2 is SASEGT. The CDR3 coding sequence is TGTGCCAGCAGGTCGCAGGGGTCCGGCAGGGAGCTGTTTTTT. This sequence encodes CASRSQGSGRELFF.

By share, this clonotype ranks as medium-sized. The CDR3: CASSSGTGGTNEKLFF. CDR3 DNA sequence: TGTGCCAGCAGCTCCGGGACAGGAGGAACTAATGAAAAACTGTTTTTT. The chain employs TRBV7-9 and TRBJ1-4; 8 bases map to TRBD1. J gave up 1 base and V 4 bases, and 5 bases lay outside the gene matches. This CDR3 spans 16 amino acids. Germline V CDR1 and CDR2: SEHNR, FQNEAQ (reference sequence).

This clonotype has just one count. Sequence at one end of the junction differs from germline and may be a read error. This rearrangement joins TRBV27 to TRBJ2-7, with D possibly matching TRBD2 (5 bases). Germline CDR1 MNHEY, CDR2 SMNVEV (reference sequence). CDR3 size: 14 residues. For the CDR3, the DNA is TGTGCCATCAGTTTAAAAGGACTCAGCTACAAGCAGTACTTC. Encoded protein: CAISLKGLSYKQYF.

This clonotype came up many times. This chain uses TRBV4-2 with TRBJ2-3; D gene uncertain. This CDR3 spans 16 amino acids. V was pared by 0 bases and J by 2 bases, with 12 bases between. Germline assignment: CDR1 LGHNA and CDR2 YNFKEQ. DNA of the CDR3: TGTGCCAGCAGCCAAGAGTCGCCACCCAACACAGATACGCAGTATTTT. It encodes CASSQESPPNTDTQYF.

The rearrangement uses TRBV9 and TRBJ2-1; 9 bases are shared with TRBD2. Trimming at V came to 0 bases and at J to 3 bases, leaving 1 base not matched to a gene. Germline V gene data show CDR1 as SGDLS and CDR2 as YYNGEE. There are 15 residues in the CDR3. The chain's CDR3 is CASSVGSGGYNEQFF. CDR3 nucleotides: TGTGCCAGCAGCGTAGGTAGCGGGGGCTACAATGAGCAGTTCTTC. Based on the CDR3 plus reference TRBV9 and TRBJ2-1, the full variable domain is DSGVTQTPKHLITATGQRVTLRCSPRSGDLSVYWYQQSLDQGLQFLIQYYNGEERAKGNILERFSAQQFPDLHSELNLSSLELGDSALYFCASSVGSGGYNEQFFGPGTRLTVL.

By frequency in the sample, this clonotype is medium-sized. The genes are TRBV2 and TRBJ1-1; D ambiguous. Germline loops: CDR1 SNHLY, CDR2 FYNNEI. V lost 7 bases and J lost 4, with 10 bases in between. The CDR3 consists of 12 residues. The CDR3 DNA is TGTGCCAGCATCCGAGAAGTCACTGAAGCTTTCTTT. This translates into CASIREVTEAFF. Drawing the rest from reference TRBV2 and TRBJ1-1, the complete variable domain is EPEVTQTPSHQVTQMGQEVILRCVPISNHLYFYWYRQILGQKVEFLVSFYNNEISEKSEIFDDQFSVERPDGSNFTLKIRSTKLEDSAMYFCASIREVTEAFFGQGTRLTVV.

This clonotype was recorded at least ten times. The V and J genes are TRBV19 and TRBJ2-7; D unclear. Germline values: CDR1 LNHDA, CDR2 SQIVND (reference sequence). CDR3 length: 15 residues. Trimming cost V 8 bases and J 1 base, with 18 bases left between them. This CDR3 is CASRSSLLSSYEQYF. CDR3 nucleotides: TGTGCCAGTCGCTCTTCTTTGCTTTCATCCTACGAGCAGTACTTC.

This clonotype was found many times. This sequence joins TRBV5-6 and TRBJ2-7, with D hard to call. Looked up from germline, CDR1 is SGHDT and CDR2 is YYEEEE. The CDR3 has 14 amino acids. V dropped 0 bases and J dropped 0 bases, with 7 bases sitting between them. For the CDR3, the DNA is TGTGCCAGCAGCTTGGTTGGAAGCTCCTACGAGCAGTACGTC. Its protein product is CASSLVGSSYEQYV.

Sample share makes this clonotype medium-sized. The chain is built from TRBV6-1 and TRBJ1-1; D remains ambiguous. Per the germline V gene, CDR1 is MNHNS and CDR2 is SASEGT. Trimming cost V 0 bases and J 1 base, with 15 bases left between them. CDR3 size: 17 residues. The CDR3 is CASSEAVKGSGNTEAFF. CDR3 coding DNA: TGTGCCAGCAGTGAAGCGGTAAAAGGGTCGGGGAACACTGAAGCTTTCTTT.

The V call is TRBV12-3 or TRBV12-4, the J call TRBJ2-1; TRBD2 matches 7 bases. V shed 8 bases, J shed 6 bases, and the junction held 10 bases outside the gene matches. This CDR3 has 14 residues. CDR3 bases: TGTGCCAGCCAAGCGGGAAGGCCCTCCAATGAGCAGTTCTTC. Protein sequence: CASQAGRPSNEQFF.

This clonotype was recorded many times. The J gene is TRBJ1-5, the V gene TRBV18, with TRBD1 matching over 9 bases. Unmatched junction bases numbered 4, after V lost 1 base and J lost 3 bases. Per the germline V gene, CDR1 is KGHSH and CDR2 is LQKENI. The CDR3 is made up of 16 amino acids. CDR3 sequence (DNA): TGTGCCAGCTCACCACAGGGACAGGGTTTCAATCAGCCCCAGCATTTT. This encodes CASSPQGQGFNQPQHF.

To note about this clonotype: This may come from a read error, since a much larger clone is one base off. The rearrangement joins TRBV7-9 to TRBJ1-3; 9 bases align to TRBD1. The CDR3 has 14 residues. From germline, CDR1 is SEHNR and CDR2 FQNEAQ (reference sequence). DNA for the CDR3: TGTGCCAGCAGCATATCGGGACAGGGAAACGCCATATATTTT. It is translated as CASSISGQGNAIYF.

Details on this clonotype: A read error may account for a junction end that differs from germline. The V gene is TRBV7-2, the J gene TRBJ2-1; 10 bases map to TRBD2. The CDR3 sequence is 15 residues long. CDR1 and CDR2 (germline): SGHTA, FQGNSA. The CDR3 sequence is CANSPAGGRYNEQFF. CDR3 DNA: TGTGCCAACAGCCCAGCGGGGGGGCGTTACAATGAGCAGTTTTTC.

Turning to this clonotype: A read error may explain this, as a much larger clone is one base away. The CDR3: CASSMRQGRDYGYTF. As DNA, the CDR3 is TGTGCCAGCAGTATGAGACAGGGAAGAGACTATGGCTACACCTTC. The genes are TRBV2 and TRBJ1-2; 7 bases match TRBD1. Per germline, CDR1 SNHLY and CDR2 FYNNEI. After removal of 5 bases from V and 3 bases from J, the junction contained 9 bases not matched to a gene. The CDR3 has 15 amino acids.

In its sample, this clonotype ranks as medium-sized. The chain links TRBV7-2 to TRBJ2-2; a possible D gene is TRBD1 (5 bases). V dropped 3 bases and J dropped 4 bases, with 9 bases sitting between them. CDR1 and CDR2 from the germline V gene are SGHTA and FQGNSA. The CDR3 has 14 amino acids. The CDR3 nucleotides read TGTGCCAGCAGCTTGGGGCAGGGCACCGGGGAGCTGTTTTTT. Its translation is CASSLGQGTGELFF.

Judged by abundance, this clonotype is medium-sized. The chain carries TRBV3-1 and TRBJ1-1, with D uncertain. Germline lookup yields CDR1 LGHDT and CDR2 YNNKEL (reference sequence). Trimming left V 1 base short and J 0 bases short, with 15 bases between. The CDR3 runs 17 residues. This chain's CDR3 is CASSQGVGYGVNTEAFF. DNA for the CDR3: TGTGCCAGCAGCCAAGGAGTTGGTTATGGGGTGAACACTGAAGCTTTCTTT.

Details on this clonotype: One end of the junction varies from germline; a read error may be responsible. V gene TRBV4-1 combines with J gene TRBJ1-4, with D possibly TRBD1 on 5 matching bases. CDR1 is MGHRA, CDR2 YSYEKL, per germline. The CDR3 spans 14 residues. The CDR3 sequence is CANSLRDPGEKLFF. The CDR3 DNA is TGCGCCAACAGCCTCCGGGACCCCGGGGAAAAACTGTTTTTT.

Remarks on this clonotype: A read error may explain this, as a much larger clone is one base away. This CDR3 fails to terminate in the conserved phenylalanine or tryptophan, so it likely reflects a read error. This chain uses TRBV5-1 with TRBJ1-1; 8 nucleotides agree with TRBD1. The CDR3 runs 14 residues. J lost 11 bases, V lost 4 bases, and 13 bases had no gene match. Germline V gene sequence: CDR1 SGHRS, CDR2 YFSETQ. CDR3 residues: CASSRDRFGSAAFL. The CDR3 DNA reads as TGCGCCAGCAGCCGGGACAGGTTCGGATCCGCGGCTTTCCTT.

This clonotype is a singleton in its sample. This CDR3 reads CVGSLTGSAYNEQFF. Written as DNA, the CDR3 is TGTGTCGGCAGCCTTACAGGGTCCGCTTACAATGAGCAGTTCTTC. The chain recombines TRBV7-6 with TRBJ2-1; D perhaps matches TRBD1 (6 bases). Germline CDR1 reads SGHVS; CDR2 reads FNYEAQ. The CDR3 consists of 15 residues.

This clonotype came up many times. The rearrangement joins TRBV29-1 to TRBJ2-1; D unclear. The CDR3 is 12 amino acids. V shed 4 bases and J shed 8 bases, with 12 bases lying between them. Germline CDR1 and CDR2: SQVTM and ANQGSEA. The CDR3 reads CSVVRSEHEQFF. CDR3 nucleotides: TGCAGCGTTGTAAGGTCCGAGCATGAGCAGTTCTTC.

This clonotype was counted at least ten times. One end of the junction varies from germline; a read error may be responsible. The rearrangement joins TRBV5-5 to TRBJ1-2; possible D gene TRBD1, 6 bases. This CDR3 has 16 residues. Germline CDR1 SGHKS, CDR2 YYEKEE (reference sequence). The CDR3 region has the DNA TGTGCCAGCAGTTTGGGTTCGGCAGGGGATCTGGTCGGCTACACCTTC. As protein: CASSLGSAGDLVGYTF.

This clonotype appeared many times. This chain uses TRBV5-4 with TRBJ2-3; possibly TRBD2 for D (5 bases). Germline V gene lookup returns CDR1 SGHNT and CDR2 YYREEE (reference sequence). The CDR3 is 13 amino acids. The ends were cut back, 6 bases at V and 4 bases at J, with 12 bases in the middle. In DNA form, the CDR3 reads TGTGCCAGCACCCGTGGGAGCGCAGATACGCAGTATTTT. Its protein product is CASTRGSADTQYF.

This clonotype is labeled medium-sized. CDR3 nucleotide sequence: TGTGCCAGCAGTTTATTCCCGACAGGGTACTCCTACGAGCAGTACTTC. Translation gives CASSLFPTGYSYEQYF. V and J are TRBV27 and TRBJ2-7; TRBD1 aligns across 7 bases. Trimming at V came to 1 base and at J to 0 bases, leaving 6 bases not matched to a gene. Germline V gene lookup returns CDR1 MNHEY and CDR2 SMNVEV (reference sequence). CDR3 length: 16 residues.

In its sample, this clonotype ranks as medium-sized (0.01 to 0.1%). The rearrangement links TRBV6-1 to TRBJ2-1, with a tentative D call TRBD2 (6 bases). The CDR3 has 15 residues. Germline V gene lookup returns CDR1 MNHNS and CDR2 SASEGT. V was clipped by 5 bases and J by 8 bases, with 19 bases between them. The CDR3 DNA follows: TGTGCCAGCAGTTATTACCCTACTAGCCCCCATGAGCAGTTCTTC. Amino acid sequence: CASSYYPTSPHEQFF.

The sample holds many counts of this clonotype. This chain connects TRBV20-1 to TRBJ1-6; TRBD1 is a possible D gene (5 bases). The CDR3 length is 18 residues. Germline V gene data show CDR1 as DFQATT and CDR2 as SNEGSKA (reference sequence). V was pared by 0 bases and J by 6 bases, with 21 bases between. The CDR3 DNA reads as TGCAGTGCTAGAGATTCTCCCTCCGGGACCCGAACTAATTCACCCCTCCACTTT. Amino acids: CSARDSPSGTRTNSPLHF.

This clonotype is termed medium-sized. V gene TRBV20-1 combines with J gene TRBJ1-1; D uncertain. CDR1 is DFQATT, CDR2 SNEGSKA, per germline (reference sequence). V was pared by 4 bases and J by 0 bases, with 9 bases between. The CDR3 runs to 13 residues. CDR3 sequence: CSAIEQLNTEAFF. In DNA, the CDR3 is TGCAGTGCTATAGAACAGTTGAACACTGAAGCTTTCTTT.